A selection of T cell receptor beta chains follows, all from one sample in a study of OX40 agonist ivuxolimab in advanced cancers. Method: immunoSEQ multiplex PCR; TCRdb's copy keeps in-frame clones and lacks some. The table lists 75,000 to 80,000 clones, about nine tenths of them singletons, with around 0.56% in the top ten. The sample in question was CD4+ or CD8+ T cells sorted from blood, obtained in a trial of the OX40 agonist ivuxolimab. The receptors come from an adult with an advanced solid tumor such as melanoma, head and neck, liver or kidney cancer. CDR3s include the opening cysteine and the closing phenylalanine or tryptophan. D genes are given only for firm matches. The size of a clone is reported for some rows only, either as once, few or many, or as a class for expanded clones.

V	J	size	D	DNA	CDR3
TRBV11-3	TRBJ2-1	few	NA	TGTGCCAGCAGCTTAACCACCTACAATGAGCAGTTCTTC	CASSLTTYNEQFF
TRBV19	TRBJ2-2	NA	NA	TGTGCCAGTAGTATAACAGGCTCGAACACCGGGGAGCTGTTTTTT	CASSITGSNTGELFF
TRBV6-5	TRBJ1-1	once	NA	TGTGCCAGCAGTCCTACAGGGACTGAAGCTTTCTTT	CASSPTGTEAFF
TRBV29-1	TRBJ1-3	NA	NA	TGCAGCGTGTTCAGAAGGTCTGGAAACACCATATATTTT	CSVFRRSGNTIYF
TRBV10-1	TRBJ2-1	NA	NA	TGCGCCAGCAGTGAAGGGGGTTTAGGGAATGAGCAGTTCTTC	CASSEGGLGNEQFF
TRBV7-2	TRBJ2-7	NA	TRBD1	TGTGCCAGCAGTCGGGCGACAGGGGTCTACGAGCAGTACTTC	CASSRATGVYEQYF
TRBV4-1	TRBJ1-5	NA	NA	TGCGCCAGCAGCCAAGAGATCTGGGTAGGTCAGCCCCAGCATTTT	CASSQEIWVGQPQHF
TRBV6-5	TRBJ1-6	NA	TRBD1	TGTGCCAGCAGTTACAGGGGGCGGAATAATTCACCCCTCCACTTT	CASSYRGRNNSPLHF
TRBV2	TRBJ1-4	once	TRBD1	TGTGCCAGCAGTCTTCGACAGGGGGCGGGTGAAAAACTGTTTTTT	CASSLRQGAGEKLFF
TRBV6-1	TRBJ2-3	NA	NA	TGTGCCAGCAGTGCAGGGAGACACCAAGGCTCAGATACGCAGTATTTT	CASSAGRHQGSDTQYF
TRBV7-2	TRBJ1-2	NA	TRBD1	TGTGCCAGCAGCTTGGAGACAGGGGGAAGAGGCTACACCTTC	CASSLETGGRGYTF
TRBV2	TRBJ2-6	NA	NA	TGTGCCAGCAGTCGAGGGGGGCCAGGGGCCAACGTCCTGACTTTC	CASSRGGPGANVLTF
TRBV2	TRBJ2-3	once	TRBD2	TGTGCCAGCAGCGGGAGGGAACGGGGATCCACAGATACGCAGTATTTT	CASSGRERGSTDTQYF